The T cell receptor (beta chain) under discussion was sequenced for a study of PD-L1 blockade in urothelial cancer. Study-level background: Bladder-origin urothelial cancer in males covered twenty-five of 29 patients. Study patients had been treated with 0 to 3 previous chemotherapy regimens.

Specified time point: pretreatment peripheral blood. The table came from immunoSEQ multiplex PCR; TCRdb's copy has only in-frame clones and leaves some out. The sample consists of about 50,000 clones, around 74% of them appearing once. CDR1 SGDLS and CDR2 YYNGEE come from the germline V gene. The CDR3 consists of 15 residues. The V segment lost 3 bases and the J segment 3 bases; nucleotides outside the gene matches: 4. This TCR derives from a man between 65 and 80 years old with urothelial cancer. This sample comprised PBMCs, obtained around atezolizumab (anti-PD-L1) treatment. This sequence joins TRBV9 and TRBJ2-2; 8 nucleotides line up with TRBD1. In DNA, the CDR3 is TGTGCCAGCAGCGCGATGGGACAGGACACCGGGGAGCTGTTTTTT. Amino acid sequence: CASSAMGQDTGELFF.